Below, one T cell receptor (beta chain) is given with its context. Its antigen is not yet known. No base quality values were provided; no much bigger clone lies one nucleotide off. This sample is drawn from a study of blood T cell repertoires in COVID-19 (dated by TCRdb to about 2020). With respect to the entire study: Samples covering the acute and convalescent phases of COVID-19 were provided by collaborators in the United States, Italy and Spain. Samples were obtained from the ongoing ImmuneRACE study (first 160 participants) and from 1,254 subjects provided by 6 global collaborators. The material from the prospective study consisted of cDNA or gDNA derived from T cells, B-cell-depleted T cells, or PBMCs. Where available, HLA class I and class II types were obtained from metadata supplied by the sample provider rather than from assay-based typing. The repertoires were released in a freely available public database intended as a resource for research on the immune response to SARS-CoV-2. A de-identified subject ID, COVID-19 status, age in years and sex were almost always included in the sample metadata. Subjects who had been exposed to COVID-19, were actively infected with it, or had recovered from it provided the deeply sampled blood TCRbeta repertoires that made up the dataset.

Points the paper makes about the study in general: How much clinical and demographic metadata was included differed by source and by participant, and the metadata was provided uncurated.

V has 3 bases trimmed and J has 2 bases trimmed; junction bases matching no gene number 2. Via the germline V gene, CDR1 is KGHDR and CDR2 SFDVKD. The CDR3 covers 14 residues, taking in both the cysteine and the phenylalanine. Just the 42-base CDR3 DNA is kept, in frame starting at base 1. The collaborating institutions used their own protocols to collect whole blood in K2EDTA tubes. For TCRbeta analysis, collaborator samples were shipped as frozen whole blood, as isolated PBMCs, or as DNA extracted from either sample type. TCRbeta CDR3 regions were amplified from genomic DNA using the immunoSEQ Assay, a bias-controlled multiplex PCR. On the study's bioinformatics: Within the assay, amplification of reference gene primers was used to estimate how many nucleated cells each sample contained. To quantify the absolute abundance of each unique TCRbeta CDR3 rearrangement, sequence reads were collapsed and filtered. For each sample, productive Simpson clonality was calculated by taking the square root of Simpson's diversity index across productive rearrangements. TCRdb re-hosts the immuneACCESS table, in-frame sequences only. Its copies lack some clones; in the studies checked, an unresolved V gene accounts for under half of them, and the cause for the rest is not known. V and J calls and clone size follow that table, whereas D and trimming were derived from the DNA. For this sample the table gives 100,000 to 150,000 clones, of which about 91% were detected only once. 10% of the sample is held by the ten biggest clonotypes.

The origin of this receptor is a man between 50 and 59 years old with acute or convalescent COVID-19. The specimen was peripheral blood. Recombination connected TRBV24-1 to TRBJ1-2, and 7 bases in between align with TRBD1. Read as DNA, the sequence is TGTGCCACCAGTGATCAGGGACAGAACTATGGCTACACCTTC. This encodes CATSDQGQNYGYTF.